These T cell receptor beta chains were read from a single sample in a study of Graves' ophthalmopathy and Graves' hyperthyroidism. TCRdb reanalysed the multiplex PCR reads using MiXCR and keeps one entry per CDR3 protein. The repertoire holds over 500,000 distinct CDR3 sequences, with about 24% as singletons. Sequencing was carried out using peripheral blood. The receptors stem from a woman aged 18-35 years with stable Graves' hyperthyroidism. Some clones in this sample may be carry-over from other donors' samples. The CDR3 runs from the conserved cysteine through the conserved F or W. Each record gives: J gene, V gene, clone size, D gene, CDR3 DNA, CDR3 protein. D genes are given only for firm matches. The size field is filled for only some rows; it gives once, few, many or a size class.

j_gene: TRBJ2-5
v_gene: TRBV20-1
abundance: many
d_gene: NA
CDR3nt: TGCAGTGCTAAGGGACACCGACAAGAGACCCAGTACTTC
CDR3aa: CSAKGHRQETQYF

j_gene: TRBJ2-5
v_gene: TRBV5-5
abundance: few
d_gene: NA
CDR3nt: TGTGCCAGCAGCAAAACCGCGGTATTCCAAGAGACCCAGTACTTC
CDR3aa: CASSKTAVFQETQYF

j_gene: TRBJ2-2
v_gene: TRBV6-2/TRBV6-3
abundance: few
d_gene: NA
CDR3nt: TGTGCCAGCAGCGGACGTGGGGAGCTGTTTTTT
CDR3aa: CASSGRGELFF

j_gene: TRBJ2-5
v_gene: TRBV7-2
abundance: NA
d_gene: NA
CDR3nt: TGTGCCAGCAGCTCGACAGTTAAAGAGACCCAGTACTTC
CDR3aa: CASSSTVKETQYF

j_gene: TRBJ1-2
v_gene: TRBV27
abundance: many
d_gene: TRBD1
CDR3nt: TGTGCCAGCGGATCCGGGACAGGGATCTATGGCTACACCTTC
CDR3aa: CASGSGTGIYGYTF

j_gene: TRBJ1-3
v_gene: TRBV20-1
abundance: many
d_gene: NA
CDR3nt: TGCAGTGCTAGGAGGGAGGGCTTCTCTGGAAACACCATATATTTT
CDR3aa: CSARREGFSGNTIYF

j_gene: TRBJ1-1
v_gene: TRBV11-1
abundance: many
d_gene: TRBD1
CDR3nt: TGTGCCAGCAGCTTATTTCAGGGGGGCATGAACACTGAAGCTTTCTTT
CDR3aa: CASSLFQGGMNTEAFF

j_gene: TRBJ2-5
v_gene: TRBV11-2
abundance: few
d_gene: TRBD2
CDR3nt: TGTGCCAGCAGCCCTTTAGAGGCTTTAGGGGGACTAGCGAGGTCTTATTTC
CDR3aa: CASSPLEALGGLARSYF

j_gene: TRBJ2-7
v_gene: TRBV29-1
abundance: many
d_gene: TRBD1
CDR3nt: TGCAGCGTTGAGAAGGACAGGGGTTACGAGCAGTACTTC
CDR3aa: CSVEKDRGYEQYF

j_gene: TRBJ2-4
v_gene: TRBV28
abundance: NA
d_gene: NA
CDR3nt: TGTGCCAGCAGTCCACGCCCCTGGTTAGCCAAAAACATTCAGTACTTC
CDR3aa: CASSPRPWLAKNIQYF

j_gene: TRBJ2-7
v_gene: TRBV7-9
abundance: many
d_gene: NA
CDR3nt: TGTGCCAGCAGTCCGACAATTTACGAGCAGTACTTC
CDR3aa: CASSPTIYEQYF

j_gene: TRBJ2-7
v_gene: TRBV6-1
abundance: NA
d_gene: NA
CDR3nt: TGTGCCAGCAGAGAGGGGCCCTACGAGCAGTACTTC
CDR3aa: CASREGPYEQYF

j_gene: TRBJ2-7
v_gene: TRBV11-2
abundance: NA
d_gene: NA
CDR3nt: TGTGCCAGCAGCTCCGTTACCGGGACTTTCGTTTTC
CDR3aa: CASSSVTGTFVF

j_gene: TRBJ1-5
v_gene: TRBV19
abundance: few
d_gene: TRBD1
CDR3nt: TGTGCCAGTAGGGACGGGACAGCCGCGGGTCAGCCCCAGCATTTT
CDR3aa: CASRDGTAAGQPQHF

j_gene: TRBJ2-5
v_gene: TRBV5-1
abundance: NA
d_gene: NA
CDR3nt: TGCGCCAGCAGCTCCCTACAGAAAGAGACCCAGTACTTC
CDR3aa: CASSSLQKETQYF

j_gene: TRBJ1-5
v_gene: TRBV20-1
abundance: many
d_gene: TRBD1
CDR3nt: TGCAGTGCCCCCCTGACAGGGTCGGCACAGCCCCAGCATTTT
CDR3aa: CSAPLTGSAQPQHF

j_gene: TRBJ2-7
v_gene: TRBV12-3/TRBV12-4
abundance: NA
d_gene: TRBD2
CDR3nt: TGTGCCAGCAGTCAAACGGGAGGGCCCCACGAGCAGTACTTC
CDR3aa: CASSQTGGPHEQYF

j_gene: TRBJ1-5
v_gene: TRBV10-3
abundance: few
d_gene: NA
CDR3nt: TGTGCCCTGGAAGGGCAGGGCAAAGGGAGCAATCAGCCCCAGCATTTT
CDR3aa: CALEGQGKGSNQPQHF

j_gene: TRBJ1-2
v_gene: TRBV27
abundance: many
d_gene: TRBD1
CDR3nt: TGTGCCAGCGGGGAGACAGGGGGGCTCTATGGCTACACCTTC
CDR3aa: CASGETGGLYGYTF

j_gene: TRBJ1-5
v_gene: TRBV20-1
abundance: few
d_gene: NA
CDR3nt: TGCAGTGCTAGTTTGGCAAGCAATCAGCCCCAGCATTTT
CDR3aa: CSASLASNQPQHF

j_gene: TRBJ1-1
v_gene: TRBV7-3
abundance: many
d_gene: NA
CDR3nt: TGTGCCAGCACTCGGGTAGCTAACACTGAAGCTTTCTTT
CDR3aa: CASTRVANTEAFF

j_gene: TRBJ2-2
v_gene: TRBV10-3
abundance: NA
d_gene: NA
CDR3nt: TGTGCCATCATGGACACCGGGGAGCTGTTTTTT
CDR3aa: CAIMDTGELFF

j_gene: TRBJ2-7
v_gene: TRBV25-1
abundance: few
d_gene: NA
CDR3nt: TGTGCCAGCAGCCGCCGCGATCGGTACTTC
CDR3aa: CASSRRDRYF

j_gene: TRBJ1-1
v_gene: TRBV10-3
abundance: many
d_gene: NA
CDR3nt: TGTGCCATCAGTAGGGACACGGCTGAAGCTTTCTTT
CDR3aa: CAISRDTAEAFF

j_gene: TRBJ2-7
v_gene: TRBV7-2
abundance: many
d_gene: TRBD2
CDR3nt: TGTGCCAGCAGCTTATCTAGCGGGAGCGGGTACGAGCAGTACTTC
CDR3aa: CASSLSSGSGYEQYF

j_gene: TRBJ2-5
v_gene: TRBV12-3/TRBV12-4
abundance: many
d_gene: TRBD2
CDR3nt: TGTGCCAGCAGCCCTACGTCCGGGACTAGCGGGAGTGATCGGCAAGAGACCCAGTACTTC
CDR3aa: CASSPTSGTSGSDRQETQYF

j_gene: TRBJ1-2
v_gene: TRBV11-2
abundance: NA
d_gene: NA
CDR3nt: TGTGCCAGCAGCTTAGATTGGGGGCAGCCGTCAGGGGATGGCTACACCTTC
CDR3aa: CASSLDWGQPSGDGYTF

j_gene: TRBJ2-7
v_gene: TRBV12-3/TRBV12-4
abundance: few
d_gene: NA
CDR3nt: TGTGCCAGCAGACCCGGACGGGTGGGACTCTACGAGCAGTACTTC
CDR3aa: CASRPGRVGLYEQYF

j_gene: TRBJ1-6
v_gene: TRBV20-1
abundance: many
d_gene: TRBD1
CDR3nt: TGCAGTAGCCAGCGGACAGGGGATAATTCACCCCTCCACTTT
CDR3aa: CSSQRTGDNSPLHF

j_gene: TRBJ2-2
v_gene: TRBV6-2/TRBV6-3
abundance: NA
d_gene: NA
CDR3nt: TGTGCCAGCAGTCCTCACGAGAACACCGGGGAGCTGTTTTTT
CDR3aa: CASSPHENTGELFF

j_gene: TRBJ2-7
v_gene: TRBV6-1
abundance: NA
d_gene: NA
CDR3nt: TGTGCCAGCAGGCCCGGACAGAATACCTACGAGCAGTACTTC
CDR3aa: CASRPGQNTYEQYF

j_gene: TRBJ1-6
v_gene: TRBV14
abundance: NA
d_gene: NA
CDR3nt: TGTGCCAGCAGCCGTGGGGAGGGCTCCTATAATTCACCCCTCCACTTT
CDR3aa: CASSRGEGSYNSPLHF

j_gene: TRBJ1-5
v_gene: TRBV12-3/TRBV12-4
abundance: NA
d_gene: NA
CDR3nt: TGTGCCAGCAGTTTGCACAGTACATCAAATCAGCCCCAGCATTTT
CDR3aa: CASSLHSTSNQPQHF

j_gene: TRBJ1-6
v_gene: TRBV12-3/TRBV12-4
abundance: NA
d_gene: NA
CDR3nt: TGTGCCAGCAGTCCACGGGGGGCGCTTAATTCACCCCTCCACTTT
CDR3aa: CASSPRGALNSPLHF

j_gene: TRBJ2-5
v_gene: TRBV7-9
abundance: many
d_gene: NA
CDR3nt: TGTGCCAGCAGCTTTAGCGGAGGGGAGTGGGAGACCCAGTACTTC
CDR3aa: CASSFSGGEWETQYF

j_gene: TRBJ1-2
v_gene: TRBV6-1
abundance: NA
d_gene: NA
CDR3nt: TGTGCCAGCAGTGAAGTCCGCCTCAACTATGGCTACACCTTC
CDR3aa: CASSEVRLNYGYTF

j_gene: TRBJ1-1
v_gene: TRBV27
abundance: NA
d_gene: NA
CDR3nt: TGTGCCAGCAGTCCCCAGTTGGTGACCACTGAAGCTTTCTTT
CDR3aa: CASSPQLVTTEAFF

j_gene: TRBJ1-1
v_gene: TRBV7-9
abundance: many
d_gene: NA
CDR3nt: TGTGCCAGCAGCTTAGCAGGGGCCGAAGCTTTCTTT
CDR3aa: CASSLAGAEAFF

j_gene: TRBJ2-2
v_gene: TRBV15
abundance: many
d_gene: NA
CDR3nt: TGTGCCACCAGCAGAGGCTCGAGTGACACCGGGGAGCTGTTTTTT
CDR3aa: CATSRGSSDTGELFF

j_gene: TRBJ2-7
v_gene: TRBV29-1
abundance: many
d_gene: NA
CDR3nt: TGCAGCGTTGAAGATCAAATTGGGGAGCAGTACTTC
CDR3aa: CSVEDQIGEQYF

j_gene: TRBJ2-5
v_gene: TRBV28
abundance: many
d_gene: NA
CDR3nt: TGTGCCAGCAGTACGTGGGGGGCCCATGGTGAGACCCAGTACTTC
CDR3aa: CASSTWGAHGETQYF

j_gene: TRBJ2-7
v_gene: TRBV20-1
abundance: many
d_gene: NA
CDR3nt: TGCAGTGCTAGAGGGCCAGGGTTCGCCTACGAGCAGTACTTC
CDR3aa: CSARGPGFAYEQYF

j_gene: TRBJ1-1
v_gene: TRBV6-1
abundance: many
d_gene: NA
CDR3nt: TGTGCCAGCAGAAATCAAAACAGGACTCCCCCTGAAGCTTTCTTT
CDR3aa: CASRNQNRTPPEAFF

j_gene: TRBJ2-5
v_gene: TRBV12-5
abundance: many
d_gene: TRBD1
CDR3nt: TGTGCTAGTGGCTTCGGACAGGGGTACGAGACCCAGTACTTC
CDR3aa: CASGFGQGYETQYF

j_gene: TRBJ1-5
v_gene: TRBV28
abundance: many
d_gene: NA
CDR3nt: TGTGCCAGCACCCTTTCAGGGTGGGGAGACAATCAGCCCCAGCATTTT
CDR3aa: CASTLSGWGDNQPQHF

j_gene: TRBJ2-7
v_gene: TRBV4-1
abundance: many
d_gene: NA
CDR3nt: TGCGCCAGCAGCCAGCCCGGGACGAGGGCCTACGAGCAGTACTTC
CDR3aa: CASSQPGTRAYEQYF

j_gene: TRBJ1-2
v_gene: TRBV10-2
abundance: many
d_gene: NA
CDR3nt: TGCGCCAGCAAACCGGGACATCTCGGCTATGGCTACACCTTC
CDR3aa: CASKPGHLGYGYTF

j_gene: TRBJ2-5
v_gene: TRBV12-3/TRBV12-4
abundance: many
d_gene: NA
CDR3nt: TGTGCCAGCAGCTCCCTGGCCCTGGACGGGAAAGAGACCCAGTACTTC
CDR3aa: CASSSLALDGKETQYF

j_gene: TRBJ2-7
v_gene: TRBV7-3
abundance: once
d_gene: NA
CDR3nt: TGTGCCAGCAGCTTAATCGTTGGGGATTACGAGCAGTACTTC
CDR3aa: CASSLIVGDYEQYF

j_gene: TRBJ1-6
v_gene: TRBV12-3/TRBV12-4
abundance: many
d_gene: NA
CDR3nt: TGTGCCAGTACAGGCTATAATTCACCCCTCCACTTT
CDR3aa: CASTGYNSPLHF

j_gene: TRBJ1-1
v_gene: TRBV6-2/TRBV6-3
abundance: many
d_gene: NA
CDR3nt: TGTGCCAGCAGTTACTTAGCGGGGACTGGAGCTTTCTTT
CDR3aa: CASSYLAGTGAFF

j_gene: TRBJ2-7
v_gene: TRBV20-1
abundance: NA
d_gene: NA
CDR3nt: TGCAGTGCTCTAAGTAAGACAGCCTACGAGCAGTACTTC
CDR3aa: CSALSKTAYEQYF

j_gene: TRBJ2-5
v_gene: TRBV15
abundance: many
d_gene: NA
CDR3nt: TGTGCCACCAGCAGAGATCTAGGCGAACAAGAGACCCAGTACTTC
CDR3aa: CATSRDLGEQETQYF

j_gene: TRBJ1-5
v_gene: TRBV7-6
abundance: few
d_gene: NA
CDR3nt: TGTGCCAGCAGCTTATTTGTGGGGGCTGGACAGCCCCAGCATTTT
CDR3aa: CASSLFVGAGQPQHF

j_gene: TRBJ2-2
v_gene: TRBV11-2
abundance: few
d_gene: TRBD2
CDR3nt: TGTGCCAGCAGCTTAGAATTCGCGAGGACTAGCACCGGGGAGCTGTTTTTT
CDR3aa: CASSLEFARTSTGELFF

j_gene: TRBJ2-7
v_gene: TRBV6-5
abundance: many
d_gene: NA
CDR3nt: TGTGCCAGCAGTTACTCGGGGTTCCCGAGCTCCTACGAGCAGTACTTC
CDR3aa: CASSYSGFPSSYEQYF

j_gene: TRBJ1-1
v_gene: TRBV30
abundance: many
d_gene: NA
CDR3nt: TGTGCCTGTGCTGTCGTCAGGCTAATGAACACTGAAGCTTTCTTT
CDR3aa: CACAVVRLMNTEAFF

j_gene: TRBJ1-6
v_gene: TRBV6-1
abundance: many
d_gene: NA
CDR3nt: TGTGCCAGCACTCCCAGGGCGGGTAATTCACCCCTCCACTTT
CDR3aa: CASTPRAGNSPLHF

j_gene: TRBJ1-5
v_gene: TRBV4-2
abundance: few
d_gene: TRBD1
CDR3nt: TGTGCCAGCAGCCCCAGGGGGCCTAACTCATATAGCAATCAGCCCCAGCATTTT
CDR3aa: CASSPRGPNSYSNQPQHF